This TCR beta chain was profiled in a study of cytomegalovirus exposure and HLA in healthy donors. Study-wide points: For TCR beta chains, V- and J-gene trimming was later linked to a missense DCLRE1C variant.

The germline gives CDR1 SGHRS, CDR2 YFSETQ. This CDR3 contains 15 residues. V lost 4 bases and J lost 4, with 16 bases in between. Worth noting for this clone: Antigen: not known.

PCR was performed using 60 Vbeta and 13 Jbeta primers. Here immunoSEQ multiplex PCR was the method, and the copy in TCRdb shows in-frame clones only, minus some. The sample has more than 95,000 clones; roughly 17% are singletons. The specimen sequenced was PBMCs. The receptor comes from a female donor in good health and CMV-seropositive. The V gene is TRBV5-1, the J gene TRBJ2-3; maybe TRBD1 (5 bases). The CDR3 is CASSHDSKVSDTQYF. The CDR3 region has the DNA TGCGCCAGCAGCCATGACAGTAAAGTTTCAGATACGCAGTATTTT.